This T cell receptor (beta chain) was documented in a study of OX40 agonist ivuxolimab in advanced cancers. Assay used: immunoSEQ multiplex PCR; TCRdb lists only in-frame clones, some missing. Of 35,000 to 45,000 clones in the sample, over 75% were seen once. With respect to this clone: Its target is unknown.

Points from the study as a whole: Certain nonresponders likewise exhibited a low normalized T-cell clonal expansion.

Sequenced material: CD4+ or CD8+ T cells sorted from blood, taken in a trial of the OX40 agonist ivuxolimab. The TCR sequence derives from an adult with an advanced solid tumor such as melanoma, head and neck, liver or kidney cancer.

The CDR3 loop reads CASSISAGAGTDTQYF. The CDR3 DNA sequence: TGTGCCAGTAGTATCTCAGCGGGAGCAGGGACAGATACGCAGTATTTT. This chain connects TRBV19 to TRBJ2-3, with 8 bases matching TRBD2. Germline V gene lookup returns CDR1 LNHDA and CDR2 SQIVND (reference sequence). The CDR3 consists of 16 residues. Trimming at V came to 3 bases and at J to 3 bases, leaving 8 bases not matched to a gene.